This T cell receptor beta chain came from a study of OX40 agonist ivuxolimab in advanced cancers. TCRdb's copy holds only in-frame clones and misses some; the assay was immunoSEQ multiplex PCR. Found here are about 120,000 clones, around 90% of them singletons; the top ten hold less than 0.3%. Specimen: CD4+ or CD8+ T cells sorted from blood, collected in a trial of the OX40 agonist ivuxolimab. The receptor's source is an adult with an advanced solid tumor such as melanoma, head and neck, liver or kidney cancer.

The CDR3 region is CASSPGLAPYEQYF. CDR3 bases: TGTGCCAGCAGCCCGGGACTAGCCCCCTACGAGCAGTACTTC. This chain uses TRBV14 with TRBJ2-7, with TRBD2 identical over 9 bases. The CDR3 is 14 amino acids. The junction had 3 bases not matched to a gene; V was cut back by 4 bases and J by 2 bases. Germline CDR1 and CDR2: SGHDN and FVKESK.